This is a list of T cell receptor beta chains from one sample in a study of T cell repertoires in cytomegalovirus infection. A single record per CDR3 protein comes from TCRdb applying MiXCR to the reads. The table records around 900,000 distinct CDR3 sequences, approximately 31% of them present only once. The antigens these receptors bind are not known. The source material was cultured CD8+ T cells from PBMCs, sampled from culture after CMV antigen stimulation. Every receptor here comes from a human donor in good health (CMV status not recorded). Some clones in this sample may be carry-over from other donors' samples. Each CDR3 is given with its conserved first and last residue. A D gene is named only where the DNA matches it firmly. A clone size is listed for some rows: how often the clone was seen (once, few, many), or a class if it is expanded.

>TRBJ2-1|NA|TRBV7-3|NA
CASSFTVQGSEQFF
TGTGCCAGCAGCTTCACCGTCCAGGGGAGTGAGCAGTTCTTC
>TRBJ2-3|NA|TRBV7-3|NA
CASSLGGARTDTQYF
TGTGCCAGCAGCTTAGGAGGGGCCCGCACAGATACGCAGTATTTT
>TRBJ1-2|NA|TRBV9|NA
CASSVDGRLGYTF
TGTGCCAGCAGCGTAGACGGAAGATTGGGCTACACCTTC
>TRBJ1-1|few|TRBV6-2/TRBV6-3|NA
CASGEGAEAFF
TGTGCCAGCGGGGAAGGTGCTGAAGCTTTCTTT
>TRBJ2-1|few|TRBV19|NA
CASSIDHSYNEQFF
TGTGCCAGTAGTATAGATCACAGCTACAATGAGCAGTTCTTC
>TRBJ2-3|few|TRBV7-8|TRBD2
CASSLYSGGAADTQYF
TGTGCCAGCAGCTTATACAGCGGGGGGGCCGCAGATACGCAGTATTTT
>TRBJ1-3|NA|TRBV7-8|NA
CASRRGESSGNTIYF
TGTGCCAGCAGGAGGGGTGAGAGCTCTGGAAACACCATATATTTT
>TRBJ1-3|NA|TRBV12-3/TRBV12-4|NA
CASSPGASGNTIYF
TGTGCCAGCAGTCCCGGAGCCTCTGGAAACACCATATATTTT
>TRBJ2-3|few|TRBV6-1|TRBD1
CASSQGAPPYF
TGTGCCAGCAGTCAGGGGGCGCCCCCTTATTTT
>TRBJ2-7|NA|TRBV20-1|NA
CSARDSTRGYEQYF
TGCAGTGCTAGAGATTCGACAAGAGGCTACGAGCAGTACTTC
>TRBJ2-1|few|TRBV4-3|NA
CASSQDGIGGFSDNEQFF
TGCGCCAGCAGCCAAGATGGAATCGGCGGGTTTAGCGATAATGAGCAGTTCTTC
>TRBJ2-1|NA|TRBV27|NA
CASSSLFRWGNEQFF
TGTGCCAGCAGTTCCCTATTCCGATGGGGCAATGAGCAGTTCTTC
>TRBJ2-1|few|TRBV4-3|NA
CASSQDLWQGSNEQFF
TGCGCCAGCAGCCAAGATCTCTGGCAGGGAAGCAATGAGCAGTTCTTC
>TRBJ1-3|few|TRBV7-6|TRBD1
CASSSETGNTIYF
TGTGCCAGCAGCTCAGAGACAGGGAACACCATATATTTT
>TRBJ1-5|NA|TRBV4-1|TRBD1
CASSLEGAGDQPQHF
TGCGCCAGCAGTCTAGAGGGGGCAGGGGATCAGCCCCAGCATTTT
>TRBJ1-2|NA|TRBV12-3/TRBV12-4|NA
CASSTTGGAAGYTF
TGTGCCAGCAGTACGACCGGGGGCGCAGCGGGCTACACCTTC
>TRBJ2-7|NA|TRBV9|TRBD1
CASSVRDRGFHEQYF
TGTGCCAGCAGCGTCCGGGACAGGGGGTTCCACGAGCAGTACTTC
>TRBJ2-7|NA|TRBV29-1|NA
CNVVENIYEQYF
TGCAACGTTGTAGAGAACATCTACGAGCAGTACTTC
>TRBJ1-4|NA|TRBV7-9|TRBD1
CASRDRGTEKLFF
TGTGCCAGCAGGGACAGGGGCACTGAAAAACTGTTTTTT
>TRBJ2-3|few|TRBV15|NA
CATSRDRRPRSRRSTDTQYF
TGTGCCACCAGCAGAGATCGTCGACCTAGGTCCCGTAGGAGCACAGATACGCAGTATTTT
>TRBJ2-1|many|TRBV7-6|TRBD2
CASSSSGGGEQFF
TGTGCCAGCAGCTCTAGCGGGGGCGGTGAGCAGTTCTTC